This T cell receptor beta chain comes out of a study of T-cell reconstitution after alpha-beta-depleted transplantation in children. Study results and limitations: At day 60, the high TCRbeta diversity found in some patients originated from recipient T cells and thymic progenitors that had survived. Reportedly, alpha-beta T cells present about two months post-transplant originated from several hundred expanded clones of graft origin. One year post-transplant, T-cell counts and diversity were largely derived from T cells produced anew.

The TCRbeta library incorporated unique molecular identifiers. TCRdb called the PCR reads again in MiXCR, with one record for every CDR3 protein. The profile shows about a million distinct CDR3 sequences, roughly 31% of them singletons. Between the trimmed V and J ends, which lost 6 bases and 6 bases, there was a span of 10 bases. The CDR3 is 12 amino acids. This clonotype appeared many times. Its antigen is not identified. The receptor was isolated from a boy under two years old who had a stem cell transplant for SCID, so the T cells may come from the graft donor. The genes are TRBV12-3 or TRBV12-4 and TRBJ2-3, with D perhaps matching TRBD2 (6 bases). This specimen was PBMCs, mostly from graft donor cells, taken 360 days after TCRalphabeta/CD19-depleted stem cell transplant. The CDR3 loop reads CASRLAPDTQYF. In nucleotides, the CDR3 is TGTGCCAGCAGACTAGCACCCGATACGCAGTATTTT.